These 14 T cell receptor beta chains originate from one sample sequenced in a study of T cells in Graves' hyperthyroidism and ophthalmopathy. Regions amplified from RNA transcripts were the TCR beta CDR3 regions. Researchers ran a first-round RT-PCR on the TCR CDR3 using the HTBI primer set. One entry per CDR3 protein, called by TCRdb with MiXCR from the multiplex PCR reads. The sample carries more than 500,000 distinct CDR3 sequences, 46% recorded once. The specimen was peripheral blood or thyroid tissue (not recorded which). These receptor sequences come from an adult woman with Graves' disease, either hyperthyroidism or ophthalmopathy (not recorded which).

The chain uses TRBV6-5 and TRBJ2-2, with unresolved D. The ends were cut back, 6 bases at V and 8 bases at J, with 13 bases in the middle. This CDR3 spans 13 amino acids. The germline gives CDR1 MNHEY, CDR2 SVGAGI. The CDR3 nucleotides are TGTGCCAGCAGGCCCCTTCTTCGGGGGGAGCTGTTTTTT. It specifies CASRPLLRGELFF.

This clonotype was seen many times. This chain joins TRBV7-3 and TRBJ2-5; possible D gene TRBD2, 6 bases. In germline, CDR1 is SGHTA, CDR2 FQGTGA. Trimming removed 5 bases at V and 5 bases at J, with 12 bases between. The CDR3 length is 13 residues. The DNA for the CDR3 is TGTGCCAGCAGCCCCGGGGGTGGGGAGACCCAGTACTTC. It specifies CASSPGGGETQYF.

J is TRBJ2-2 and V is TRBV10-3; D unclear. The V end was cut by 3 bases, the J end by 6 bases, with 11 bases between. The germline V gene has CDR1 ENHRY and CDR2 SYGVKD. The CDR3 sequence is 14 residues long. CDR3 residues: CAISDVKVAGELFF. Here the CDR3 DNA reads TGTGCCATCAGTGACGTTAAGGTCGCCGGGGAGCTGTTTTTT.

This clonotype has at least ten counts. This sequence joins TRBV20-1 and TRBJ2-7, with 11 bases aligning to TRBD2. Germline lookup yields CDR1 DFQATT and CDR2 SNEGSKA (reference sequence). The CDR3 sequence is 16 residues long. The CDR3 nucleotides are TGCAGGGCTCAACCCTACCCTCTAGCGGGAGGAGTTGGGCAGTACTTC. As protein: CRAQPYPLAGGVGQYF.

This clonotype has a count of ten or more. V usage is TRBV29-1 and J usage is TRBJ2-5; D is ambiguous. The germline CDR1 and CDR2 sequences are SQVTM and ANQGSEA. There are 13 residues in the CDR3. CDR3 residues: CTIGQDVQETQYF. Here the CDR3 DNA reads TGCACCATAGGGCAGGACGTCCAAGAGACCCAGTACTTC.

Concerning this clonotype itself: Given the absence of the conserved phenylalanine or tryptophan at the CDR3 end, a read error is likely. The DNA is left out, because the CDR3 cannot be placed on it with certainty; the CDR3 is given as TCRdb lists it. V and J are TRBV10-3 and TRBJ2-7; TRBD2, the D gene given by the table, was not confirmed from the DNA. Germline lookup yields CDR1 ENHRY and CDR2 SYGVKD. Including both end residues, the CDR3 is 12 amino acids long. The CDR3 region is CAISEPGLATNT.

This chain connects TRBV10-3 to TRBJ1-2; no clear D gene. V was shortened by 0 bases and J by 2 bases, with 7 bases between the two germline ends. The CDR3 totals 14 residues. CDR1 is ENHRY, CDR2 SYGVKD, per germline. CDR3 in amino acids: CAISESSSNYGYTF. In DNA, the CDR3 is TGTGCCATCAGTGAGTCGTCAAGCAACTATGGCTACACCTTC.

V and J are TRBV7-6 and TRBJ2-7, with 11 bases matching TRBD2. Germline loops: CDR1 SGHVS, CDR2 FNYEAQ. V was pared by 5 bases and J by 3 bases, with 9 bases of the junction left unmatched. This CDR3 has 16 amino acids. CDR3 in DNA: TGTGCCAGCAGCCGAGGGGCTAGCGGGAGGCTCTACGAGCAGTACTTC. This translates into CASSRGASGRLYEQYF.

J is TRBJ2-5 and V is TRBV7-2, with 9 bases aligning to TRBD2. The CDR3 spans 14 residues. Trimming at V came to 5 bases and at J to 5 bases, leaving 6 bases not matched to a gene. Germline values: CDR1 SGHTA, CDR2 FQGNSA. CDR3 nucleotide sequence: TGTGCCAGCAGCGGCGGGGGGGCCAGCGAGACCCAGTACTTC. Translation: CASSGGGASETQYF.

This clonotype was recorded at least ten times. The chain employs TRBV7-2 and TRBJ2-2; 7 bases agree with TRBD2. V gave up 7 bases and J gave up 7 bases; unmatched junction bases: 6. This CDR3 has 13 residues. CDR1 and CDR2 from the germline V gene are SGHTA and FQGNSA. The CDR3 DNA follows: TGTGCCAGCACCCTCTCGGGAGGCGGGGAGCTGTTTTTT. Amino acid sequence: CASTLSGGGELFF.

To note about this clonotype: A single base separates this from a much larger clone, so it may be a read error. The rearrangement links TRBV29-1 to TRBJ2-7; D ambiguous. The germline CDR1 and CDR2 sequences are SQVTM and ANQGSEA. This CDR3 spans 12 amino acids. The CDR3 DNA reads as TGCAACGTCGTGTATGGGTCCTACGAGCAGTACTTC. It is translated as CNVVYGSYEQYF.

The chain links TRBV2 to TRBJ2-5; TRBD1 matches at 7 bases. Germline CDR1 and CDR2: SNHLY and FYNNEI. The length of the CDR3 is 15 residues. The trim removed 2 bases at V and 5 bases at J, leaving 8 bases unmatched. This CDR3 reads CASSENGTVGETQYF. In nucleotides, the CDR3 is TGTGCCAGCAGTGAAAATGGGACAGTCGGGGAGACCCAGTACTTC.

The chain carries TRBV10-3 and TRBJ1-6, with D perhaps TRBD1 (5 bases). Looked up from germline, CDR1 is ENHRY and CDR2 is SYGVKD. V was trimmed by 0 bases and J by 8 bases, leaving 14 bases between them. The CDR3 totals 16 residues. In DNA, the CDR3 is TGTGCCATCAGTGAGTCTTCTGTCCAGGGATATTCACCCCTCCACTTT. The encoded protein is CAISESSVQGYSPLHF.

The chain links TRBV24-1 to TRBJ1-2, with D perhaps matching TRBD1 (5 bases). Trimming removed 5 bases from V and 2 bases from J, with 11 bases in between. In germline, CDR1 is KGHDR, CDR2 SFDVKD. CDR3 length: 14 residues. CDR3 protein: CATSVNRLNYGYTF. The CDR3 DNA follows: TGTGCCACCAGTGTAAACAGGCTCAACTATGGCTACACCTTC.